These T cell receptor beta chains were read from a single sample in a study of T cells after yellow fever vaccination. A single record per CDR3 protein comes from TCRdb applying MiXCR to the 5' RACE reads. The sample holds about 360,000 distinct CDR3 sequences, about 6.2% seen once. The material sequenced was PBMCs, taken 5 days after the yellow fever booster vaccination. These receptors were collected from a man aged 30-40 years who received the YFV17D yellow fever vaccine. The CDR3 runs from the conserved cysteine through the conserved F or W. Each record gives: clone size, D gene, J gene, V gene, CDR3 DNA, CDR3 protein. The D gene is left open where the match is weak. Clone size is not always given. Where it is, it says once, few, many or a class for expanded clones.

>-|TRBD1|TRBJ1-1|TRBV9
TGTGCCAGCAGCGTAGGAGGGGGCCCCACTGTAGCTTTCTTT
CASSVGGGPTVAFF
>few|-|TRBJ2-5|TRBV9
TGTGCCAGCAGCGTTGGGACGACGTACCAAGAGACCCAGTACTTC
CASSVGTTYQETQYF
>few|TRBD1|TRBJ2-7|TRBV28
TGTGCCAGCAGAAGACCGGGACAGGGGAACGAGCAGTACTTC
CASRRPGQGNEQYF
>many|-|TRBJ2-1|TRBV20-1
TGCAGTGCTAGTTATGTGGACTCTCGGGATGAGCAGTTCTTC
CSASYVDSRDEQFF
>many|-|TRBJ2-2|TRBV20-1
TGCAGTGCTAGTAGAACCACCGGGGAGCTGTTTTTT
CSASRTTGELFF
>many|TRBD2|TRBJ2-3|TRBV4-3
TGCGCCAGCTCCGCGGGGACTAGCCCCGTAGATACGCAGTATTTT
CASSAGTSPVDTQYF
>few|-|TRBJ2-1|TRBV12-3/TRBV12-4
TGTGCCAGCAGTTTAGGGGGGGCTTCCTACAATGAGCAGTTCTTC
CASSLGGASYNEQFF
>few|TRBD1|TRBJ1-6|TRBV3-1
TGTGCCAGCAGGACAGGGTATAATTCACCCCTCCACTTT
CASRTGYNSPLHF
>many|-|TRBJ2-7|TRBV7-2
TGTGCCAGCAGCTTTCCGGGAGCCAACGGCGAGCAGTACTTC
CASSFPGANGEQYF
>-|-|TRBJ1-1|TRBV7-3
TGTGCCAGCCGAGAGACGGGGGGCACTGAAGCTTTCTTT
CASRETGGTEAFF
>many|-|TRBJ1-4|TRBV6-5
TGTGCCAGCGTACCTTTCTCCCAGGTGGTGTTTTTT
CASVPFSQVVFF
>many|-|TRBJ2-1|TRBV29-1
TGCAGCGTTGACCGGCAGCACTATTCGCAGTTCTTC
CSVDRQHYSQFF
>many|-|TRBJ2-7|TRBV5-1
TGCGCCAGCAGCTCCCCTCCGTTAGTTGCGCAGTACTTC
CASSSPPLVAQYF
>few|-|TRBJ2-3|TRBV20-1
TGCAGTGCTAGAGATCTTGGGGTTGGGACAGATACGCAGTATTTT
CSARDLGVGTDTQYF
>-|TRBD2|TRBJ2-7|TRBV7-8
TGTGCCAGCAGCTTCGGGGGACTAGCGGCGGCCTACGAGCAGTACTTC
CASSFGGLAAAYEQYF
>-|-|TRBJ2-1|TRBV20-1
TGCAGTGCGACCGACTTCTACAATGAGCAGTTCTTC
CSATDFYNEQFF
>few|-|TRBJ2-2|TRBV5-1
TGCGCCAGCACAACCTCTTGGGCCGTAGCCGGGGAGCTGTTTTTT
CASTTSWAVAGELFF
>many|TRBD1|TRBJ1-6|TRBV7-8
TGTGCCAGCAGTCTCACCACAGGGGGCGCTCAGTCACCCCTCCACTTT
CASSLTTGGAQSPLHF